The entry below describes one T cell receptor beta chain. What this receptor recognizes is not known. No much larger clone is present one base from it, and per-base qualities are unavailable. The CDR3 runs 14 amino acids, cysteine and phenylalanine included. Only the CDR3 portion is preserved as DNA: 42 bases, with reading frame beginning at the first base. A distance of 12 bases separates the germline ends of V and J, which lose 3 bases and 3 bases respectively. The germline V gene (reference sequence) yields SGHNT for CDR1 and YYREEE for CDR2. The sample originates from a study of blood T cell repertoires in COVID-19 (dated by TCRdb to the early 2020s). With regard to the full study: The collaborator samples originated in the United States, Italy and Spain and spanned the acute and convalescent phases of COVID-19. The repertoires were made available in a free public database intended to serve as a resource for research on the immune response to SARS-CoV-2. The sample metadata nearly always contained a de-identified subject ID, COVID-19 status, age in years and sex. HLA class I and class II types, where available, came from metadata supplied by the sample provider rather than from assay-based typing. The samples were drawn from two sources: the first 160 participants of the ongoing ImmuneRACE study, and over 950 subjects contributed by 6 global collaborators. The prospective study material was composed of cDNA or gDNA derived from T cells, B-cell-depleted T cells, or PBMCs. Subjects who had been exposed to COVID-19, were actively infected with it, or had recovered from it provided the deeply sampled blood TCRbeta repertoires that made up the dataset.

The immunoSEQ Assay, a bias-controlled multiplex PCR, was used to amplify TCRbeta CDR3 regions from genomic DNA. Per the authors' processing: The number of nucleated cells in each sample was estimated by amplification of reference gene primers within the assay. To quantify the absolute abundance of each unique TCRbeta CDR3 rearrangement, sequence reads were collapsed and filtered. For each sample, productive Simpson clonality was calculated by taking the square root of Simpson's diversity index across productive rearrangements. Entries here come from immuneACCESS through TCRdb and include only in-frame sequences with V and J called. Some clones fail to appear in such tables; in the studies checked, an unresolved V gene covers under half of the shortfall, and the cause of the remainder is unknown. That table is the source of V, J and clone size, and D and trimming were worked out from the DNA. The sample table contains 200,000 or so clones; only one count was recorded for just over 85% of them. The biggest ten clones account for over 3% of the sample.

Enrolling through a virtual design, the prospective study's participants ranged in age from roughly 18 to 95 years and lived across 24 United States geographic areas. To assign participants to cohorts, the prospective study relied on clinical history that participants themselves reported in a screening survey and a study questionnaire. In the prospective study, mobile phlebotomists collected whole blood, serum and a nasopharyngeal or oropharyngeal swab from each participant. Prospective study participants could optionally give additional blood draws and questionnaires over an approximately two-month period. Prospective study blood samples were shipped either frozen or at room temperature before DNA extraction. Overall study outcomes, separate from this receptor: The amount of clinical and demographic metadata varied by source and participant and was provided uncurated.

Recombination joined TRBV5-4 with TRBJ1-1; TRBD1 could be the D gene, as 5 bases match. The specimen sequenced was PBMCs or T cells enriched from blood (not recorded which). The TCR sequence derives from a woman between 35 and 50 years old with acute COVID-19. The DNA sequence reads TGTGCCAGCAGCTGGACACGGGCTGACACTGAAGCTTTCTTT. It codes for CASSWTRADTEAFF.